Each of the 29 T cell receptor beta chains below was sequenced from the same sample in a study of CD8 T cells in Susac syndrome. RNA was extracted with the RNeasy kit, and a quantity of about 0.45 to 1 ug was reverse transcribed using random hexamers. A single record per CDR3 protein comes from TCRdb applying MiXCR to the immunoSEQ multiplex PCR reads. The repertoire consists of roughly 130,000 distinct CDR3 sequences, with roughly 96% occurring once and the leading ten covering more than 0.095%. Sequencing used CD4+ T cells from PBMCs. These TCRs come from a human donor in good health.

The chain links TRBV9 to TRBJ2-1; 10 nucleotides line up with TRBD2. Germline CDR1 reads SGDLS; CDR2 reads YYNGEE. The CDR3 covers 16 residues. Trimming at V came to 0 bases and at J to 5 bases, leaving 5 bases not matched to a gene. CDR3 sequence: CASSVVAGGANNEQFF. The CDR3 nucleotides read TGTGCCAGCAGCGTAGTAGCGGGAGGCGCTAACAATGAGCAGTTCTTC.

This chain uses TRBV6-2 or TRBV6-3 with TRBJ2-1; 8 bases line up with TRBD2. The CDR3 is 16 amino acids. The J segment lost 3 bases and the V segment lost 7 bases, leaving 11 bases of the junction unmatched. Germline V CDR1 and CDR2: MNHEY, SVGEGT. As DNA, the CDR3 is TGTGCCAGCACTCACGGGGTAGCGGGACGCTACAATGAGCAGTTCTTC. This translates into CASTHGVAGRYNEQFF.

The V gene is TRBV29-1, the J gene TRBJ2-1; D is unclear. The length of the CDR3 is 9 residues. Germline CDR1 and CDR2: SQVTM and ANQGSEA. V gave up 3 bases and J gave up 10 bases, with 4 bases separating them. The DNA of the CDR3 is TGCAGCGTTGAGGAGGAGCAGTTCTTC. As protein: CSVEEEQFF.

CDR3 protein: CASSLRQVKDEQYF. The CDR3 coding sequence is TGCGCCAGCAGCCTGAGGCAGGTCAAGGACGAGCAGTACTTC. J is TRBJ2-7 and V is TRBV5-1; D is unclear. The CDR3 is made up of 14 amino acids. Trimming left V 4 bases short and J 5 bases short, with 16 bases between. Germline loops: CDR1 SGHRS, CDR2 YFSETQ.

CDR3 protein: CASSPSGTAYNEQFF. Written as DNA, the CDR3 is TGTGCCAGCAGCCCATCCGGGACAGCATACAATGAGCAGTTCTTC. The V gene is TRBV7-9, the J gene TRBJ2-1; 7 bases align to TRBD1. The V and J ends lost 5 bases and 4 bases, in that order; junction bases with no gene match: 8. CDR3 length: 15 residues. Per the germline V gene, CDR1 is SEHNR and CDR2 is FQNEAQ (reference sequence).

The chain uses TRBV2 and TRBJ2-7; 13 nucleotides agree with TRBD2. The germline gives CDR1 SNHLY, CDR2 FYNNEI. Trimming at V came to 10 bases and at J to 6 bases, leaving 12 bases not matched to a gene. The CDR3 runs to 15 residues. CDR3 amino acids: CATERGLAGSVEQYF. The CDR3 coding sequence is TGTGCCACCGAGAGGGGACTAGCGGGATCTGTCGAGCAGTACTTC.

The gene calls are TRBV12-3 or TRBV12-4 and TRBJ2-5; maybe TRBD2 (7 bases). The length of the CDR3 is 15 residues. V was cut by 8 bases and J by 3 bases, with 19 bases left in between. The CDR3 region has the DNA TGTGCCAGCGGGGGGGGGCAGGGAGGGGAAGAGACCCAGTACTTC. It encodes CASGGGQGGEETQYF.

V is TRBV29-1 and J is TRBJ2-1; 11 nucleotides agree with TRBD2. CDR1 is SQVTM and CDR2 is ANQGSEA in the germline V gene. The CDR3 sequence is 15 residues long. Trimming cost V 6 bases and J 5 bases; bases outside gene matches: 9. CDR3 sequence reads: CSVLTSGSVNNEQFF. For the CDR3, the DNA is TGCAGCGTCTTAACTAGCGGGAGCGTAAACAATGAGCAGTTCTTC.

A single count supports this clonotype. Germline and junction disagree at one end, which may indicate a read error. The J gene is TRBJ2-1, the V gene TRBV7-7; 9 bases agree with TRBD2. The CDR3 is 15 residues long. Germline CDR1 SSHAT, CDR2 FNYEAQ (reference sequence). CDR3 protein: CASSLSSGGLNEQFF. The CDR3 DNA follows: TGTGCTAGCAGCTTGAGTAGCGGGGGCCTCAATGAGCAGTTCTTC. The whole variable domain, filled in from reference TRBV7-7 and TRBJ2-1, reads GAGVSQSPRYKVTKRGQDVTLRCDPISSHATLYWYQQALGQGPEFLTYFNYEAQPDKSGLPSDRFSAERPEGSISTLTIQRTEQRDSAMYRCASSLSSGGLNEQFFGPGTRLTVL.

This chain uses TRBV30 with TRBJ1-1, with unresolved D. Per the germline V gene, CDR1 is GTSNPN and CDR2 is SVGIG (reference sequence). The V gene lost 0 bases and the J gene lost 12 bases, with 11 bases spanning the gap. This CDR3 spans 11 amino acids. In DNA, the CDR3 is TGTGCCTGGAGTGTAGGCCGAACCTCTTTCTTT. Translating gives CAWSVGRTSFF.

The J gene is TRBJ2-7, the V gene TRBV10-3, with TRBD1 matching 10 bases. The CDR3 extends over 13 amino acids. After removal of 7 bases from V and 5 bases from J, the junction contained 5 bases not matched to a gene. Germline CDR1 and CDR2: ENHRY and SYGVKD. The CDR3: CAITGDRGNEQYF. CDR3 DNA: TGTGCCATCACCGGGGACAGGGGAAACGAGCAGTACTTC.

This clonotype was seen once. The chain recombines TRBV5-1 with TRBJ2-1; D is possibly TRBD2 (5 bases). The CDR3 runs 12 residues. Trimming stripped 3 bases from V and 8 bases from J, with 9 bases between. The germline V gene has CDR1 SGHRS and CDR2 YFSETQ. CDR3 bases: TGCGCCAGCAGCTACGGACTTTATGAGCAGTTCTTC. Translation gives CASSYGLYEQFF. Combining the CDR3 with reference TRBV5-1 and TRBJ2-1 gives the whole variable domain KAGVTQTPRYLIKTRGQQVTLSCSPISGHRSVSWYQQTPGQGLQFLFEYFSETQRNKGNFPGRFSGRQFSNSRSEMNVSTLELGDSALYLCASSYGLYEQFFGPGTRLTVL.

Comments on this clonotype: One end of the junction fails to match germline, which may point to a read error. The V call is TRBV7-9, the J call TRBJ1-1, with 8 bases matching TRBD1. Germline V gene lookup returns CDR1 SEHNR and CDR2 FQNEAQ (reference sequence). The CDR3 covers 13 residues. The CDR3 loop is CASSSDRDTEAFF. The CDR3, as DNA: TGTGCCAGCAGCTCGGACAGGGATACTGAGGCTTTCTTT.

The genes are TRBV5-4 and TRBJ2-3; D gene uncertain. V lost 5 bases to trimming and J lost 6 bases, with 10 bases between them. This CDR3 is 12 amino acids long. Germline loops: CDR1 SGHNT, CDR2 YYREEE (reference sequence). The CDR3 loop is CASSYQDDTQYF. CDR3 nucleotides: TGTGCCAGCAGTTACCAGGATGATACGCAGTATTTT. The variable domain in full, with the rest retrieved from reference TRBV5-4 and TRBJ2-3, is ETGVTQSPTHLIKTRGQQVTLRCSSQSGHNTVSWYQQALGQGPQFIFQYYREEENGRGNFPPRFSGLQFPNYSSELNVNALELDDSALYLCASSYQDDTQYFGPGTRLTVL.

The chain uses TRBV19 and TRBJ1-4, with TRBD1 identical over 7 bases. The germline CDR1 and CDR2 sequences are LNHDA and SQIVND (reference sequence). The CDR3 is 15 residues long. V was clipped by 7 bases and J by 0 bases; unmatched bases: 5. As DNA, the CDR3 is TGTGCCAGTACCTCAGACAGGGCAACTAATGAAAAACTGTTTTTT. Translated, it gives CASTSDRATNEKLFF.

This chain joins TRBV12-3 or TRBV12-4 and TRBJ1-1; no definite D call. V was cut by 5 bases and J by 8 bases, with 9 bases left in between. The CDR3 contains 11 residues. The CDR3 sequence is CASSQRSEAFF. CDR3 coding DNA: TGTGCCAGCAGTCAGCGGTCCGAAGCTTTCTTT.

V usage is TRBV4-2 and J usage is TRBJ2-7; 7 bases fit TRBD2. Losses at the gene ends were 1 base for V and 2 bases for J; bases not matched to a gene: 5. The CDR3 loop spans 15 amino acids. The germline CDR1 and CDR2 sequences are LGHNA and YNFKEQ. CDR3 DNA: TGTGCCAGCAGCCAAGCGTCTAGCGGAGCCTACGAGCAGTACTTC. Its protein product is CASSQASSGAYEQYF.

The chain employs TRBV20-1 and TRBJ2-7, with TRBD2 matching 7 bases. The CDR3 is 13 residues long. The V and J ends lost 6 bases and 6 bases, in that order; junction bases with no gene match: 11. Germline CDR1 is DFQATT and CDR2 is SNEGSKA (reference sequence). DNA for the CDR3: TGCAGTGCCCCTCGCGCGGGAGCGGGCGAGCAGTACTTC. Translation gives CSAPRAGAGEQYF.

The chain recombines TRBV12-3 or TRBV12-4 with TRBJ1-2; unclear D gene. The CDR3 length is 12 residues. Trimming left V 3 bases short and J 1 base short, with 3 bases between. The CDR3 DNA reads as TGTGCCAGCAGTTTCGATAACTATGGCTACACCTTC. Translated: CASSFDNYGYTF.

This clonotype has a single count. V usage is TRBV12-5 and J usage is TRBJ2-1, with TRBD1 matching 8 bases. The CDR3 sequence is 12 residues long. The V and J ends lost 6 bases and 13 bases, in that order; junction bases with no gene match: 8. CDR1 is LGHNT and CDR2 is FRNRAP in the germline V gene. The CDR3 DNA sequence: TGTGCTAGTGGACTTGACAGGGGTCCCCAGTTCTTC. Protein product: CASGLDRGPQFF.

The sample holds one count of this clonotype. The CDR3 DNA reads as TGCAGTGCCCCGCCGGCAGGGTTAACAGATACGCAGTATTTT. It codes for CSAPPAGLTDTQYF. V and J are TRBV20-1 and TRBJ2-3; D perhaps matches TRBD1 (5 bases). Germline CDR1 is DFQATT and CDR2 is SNEGSKA (reference sequence). With 6 bases removed from V and 3 bases from J, the gap between germline ends came to 16 bases. This CDR3 comprises 14 residues.

The chain employs TRBV5-1 and TRBJ2-7; no reliable D call. CDR1 and CDR2 (germline): SGHRS, YFSETQ. V dropped 0 bases and J dropped 6 bases, with 13 bases sitting between them. The CDR3 totals 14 residues. The CDR3 sequence is CASSLASLTGEQYF. The CDR3 DNA is TGCGCCAGCAGCTTGGCCTCTCTCACCGGCGAGCAGTACTTC. Full variable domain (remainder filled in from reference TRBV5-1 and TRBJ2-7): KAGVTQTPRYLIKTRGQQVTLSCSPISGHRSVSWYQQTPGQGLQFLFEYFSETQRNKGNFPGRFSGRQFSNSRSEMNVSTLELGDSALYLCASSLASLTGEQYFGPGTRLTVT.

V usage is TRBV6-5 and J usage is TRBJ2-7; perhaps TRBD1 as D (6 bases). The CDR3 totals 14 residues. V was clipped by 6 bases and J by 2 bases, with 14 bases between them. Germline V CDR1 and CDR2: MNHEY, SVGAGI. The CDR3, as DNA: TGTGCCAGCAGGAAGGGGGATAGCCCCTACGAGCAGTACTTC. Translated, it gives CASRKGDSPYEQYF.

This rearrangement joins TRBV13 to TRBJ1-2; perhaps TRBD1 as D (6 bases). The CDR3 loop spans 15 amino acids. The germline V gene has CDR1 PRHDT and CDR2 FYEKMQ (reference sequence). Trimming stripped 0 bases from V and 6 bases from J, with 14 bases between. CDR3 sequence: CASSLGRGLGDGYTF. The CDR3 DNA sequence: TGTGCCAGCAGCTTAGGCCGGGGGCTTGGGGATGGCTACACCTTC.

The CDR3 reads CASSLTRVYEQYF. The CDR3 DNA follows: TGTGCCAGCAGCCTCACTAGAGTCTACGAGCAGTACTTC. V usage is TRBV11-2 and J usage is TRBJ2-7; D is perhaps TRBD2 (5 bases). CDR3 length: 13 amino acids. The germline V and J ends were trimmed by 5 bases and 3 bases, with 11 bases remaining between them. Germline lookup yields CDR1 SGHAT and CDR2 FQNNGV.

This chain uses TRBV7-9 with TRBJ1-2; possible D gene TRBD1, 5 bases. The germline V gene encodes CDR1 SEHNR and CDR2 FQNEAQ (reference sequence). The ends were cut back, 2 bases at V and 3 bases at J, with 7 bases in the middle. CDR3 length: 13 residues. CDR3 residues: CASSLPTDYGYTF. The DNA of the CDR3 is TGTGCCAGCAGCTTACCGACAGACTATGGCTACACCTTC.

The rearrangement uses TRBV27 and TRBJ2-1, with TRBD2 matching 7 bases. V was pared by 5 bases and J by 11 bases, with 6 bases of the junction left unmatched. This CDR3 contains 12 residues. Per the germline V gene, CDR1 is MNHEY and CDR2 is SMNVEV (reference sequence). In nucleotides, the CDR3 is TGTGCCAGCAGTCCCCAAAGCGGGAAGCAGTTCTTC. Protein sequence: CASSPQSGKQFF.

V and J are TRBV13 and TRBJ2-7, with 9 bases that match TRBD2. The length of the CDR3 is 15 residues. Germline V lookup: CDR1 PRHDT, CDR2 FYEKMQ (reference sequence). Germline trimming cut 5 bases from V and 1 base from J; bases unmatched to any gene: 6. The DNA for the CDR3 is TGTGCCAGCAGCCGCGGGAGGGGGGGATCCTACGAGCAGTACTTC. Protein: CASSRGRGGSYEQYF. Looking up the rest from reference TRBV13 and TRBJ2-7 gives the full variable domain: AAGVIQSPRHLIKEKRETATLKCYPIPRHDTVYWYQQGPGQDPQFLISFYEKMQSDKGSIPDRFSAQQFSDYHSELNMSSLELGDSALYFCASSRGRGGSYEQYFGPGTRLTVT.

The V and J genes are TRBV19 and TRBJ2-2, with 14 bases aligning to TRBD2. After removal of 1 base from V and 4 bases from J, the junction contained 2 bases not matched to a gene. CDR3 length: 17 amino acids. From germline, CDR1 is LNHDA and CDR2 SQIVND (reference sequence). The chain's CDR3 is CASSIGGLAGVTGELFF. CDR3 in DNA: TGTGCCAGTAGTATAGGGGGACTAGCGGGAGTCACCGGGGAGCTGTTTTTT.